These T cell receptor beta chains were read from a single sample in a study of blood T cell repertoires in COVID-19. Assay: immunoSEQ multiplex PCR; the TCRdb copy retains only in-frame clones and omits some. The sample yields about 180,000 clones, 88% seen once. The specimen was PBMCs or T cells enriched from blood (not recorded which). The receptors were gathered from a woman under 30 who had recovered from COVID-19. CDR3s include the opening cysteine and the closing phenylalanine or tryptophan. D genes are given only for firm matches. Part of the rows lack a size; the others show once, few, many or a class for expanded clones.

j_call,v_call,d_call,clone_size,cdr3_aa,cdr3_nt
TRBJ2-1,TRBV27,.,.,CASSPPGQGGVGEQFF,TGTGCCAGCAGTCCCCCTGGGCAGGGGGGAGTGGGTGAGCAGTTCTTC
TRBJ1-5,TRBV7-8,.,few,CASSLELLGGGENQPQHF,TGTGCCAGCAGCTTAGAATTGTTAGGGGGGGGAGAGAATCAGCCCCAGCATTTT
TRBJ1-2,TRBV18,TRBD1,.,CASSPDRGFYGYTF,TGTGCCAGCTCACCCGACAGGGGGTTCTATGGCTACACCTTC
TRBJ2-7,TRBV13,TRBD1,.,CASSSGQGFYEQYF,TGTGCCAGCAGCTCAGGACAGGGATTCTACGAGCAGTACTTC
TRBJ2-1,TRBV11-3,TRBD2,once,CASSLDSGGTSGEQFF,TGTGCCAGCAGCTTAGACTCGGGGGGGACTAGCGGTGAGCAGTTCTTC
TRBJ2-3,TRBV18,TRBD2,.,CASSPPLAGPTDTQYF,TGTGCCAGCTCACCACCTCTAGCGGGCCCAACAGATACGCAGTATTTT
TRBJ2-3,TRBV4-1,.,.,CASSPHGERGGDTQYF,TGCGCCAGCAGCCCCCACGGGGAGAGGGGGGGAGATACGCAGTATTTT
TRBJ2-5,TRBV11-2,TRBD2,.,CASSFGGLAEETQYF,TGTGCCAGCAGCTTCGGCGGACTAGCGGAAGAGACCCAGTACTTC
TRBJ2-5,TRBV7-7,TRBD2,.,CASSLGPAGAEETQYF,TGTGCTAGCAGCTTAGGCCCAGCGGGAGCGGAGGAGACCCAGTACTTC
TRBJ1-4,TRBV27,TRBD1,once,CASSSTGVRNEKLFF,TGTGCCAGCAGTTCTACAGGGGTTAGGAATGAAAAACTGTTTTTT
TRBJ2-5,TRBV5-1,.,few,CASSLVAGKQETQYF,TGCGCCAGCAGCTTGGTGGCGGGCAAACAAGAGACCCAGTACTTC
TRBJ1-1,TRBV5-1,.,.,CASSPSYLNTEAFF,TGCGCCAGCAGCCCGTCCTACTTGAACACTGAAGCTTTCTTT
TRBJ1-2,TRBV5-8,TRBD1,.,CASSFRTGENGYTF,TGTGCCAGCAGCTTCCGGACAGGTGAAAATGGCTACACCTTC
TRBJ2-7,TRBV27,TRBD2,.,CASSFSAGGHEQYF,TGTGCCAGCAGTTTCTCCGCGGGAGGACACGAGCAGTACTTC